The 21 T cell receptor beta chains in this list originate from one sample, sequenced in a study of cytomegalovirus exposure and HLA in healthy donors. PCR involved 60 Vbeta and 13 Jbeta primers. Sequencing was performed with immunoSEQ multiplex PCR; in TCRdb, only in-frame clones are kept and a portion is missing. The sample lists approximately 90,000 clones, roughly 70% occurring once. Sequencing was done on a sample of PBMCs. The source of these receptors is a woman aged 45-65 years in good health and CMV-seropositive.

Only a few counts were recorded for this clone. This rearrangement joins TRBV30 to TRBJ2-2, with a weak D call TRBD1 (6 bases). CDR3 size: 16 residues. CDR1 and CDR2 from the germline V gene are GTSNPN and SVGIG (reference sequence). The ends were cut back, 1 base at V and 4 bases at J, with 16 bases in the middle. CDR3 bases: TGTGCCTGGAGTGCACACAGGGTGAGAGGCACCGGGGAGCTGTTTTTT. Amino acid sequence: CAWSAHRVRGTGELFF.

This chain links TRBV5-1 with TRBJ2-3; D not certain. Germline CDR1 and CDR2: SGHRS and YFSETQ. V was shortened by 6 bases and J by 2 bases, with 10 bases between the two germline ends. This CDR3 spans 13 amino acids. CDR3 protein: CASNPILTDTQYF. The DNA of the CDR3 is TGCGCCAGCAATCCGATACTCACAGATACGCAGTATTTT. The full variable domain, with the rest looked up from reference TRBV5-1 and TRBJ2-3, is KAGVTQTPRYLIKTRGQQVTLSCSPISGHRSVSWYQQTPGQGLQFLFEYFSETQRNKGNFPGRFSGRQFSNSRSEMNVSTLELGDSALYLCASNPILTDTQYFGPGTRLTVL.

The rearrangement links TRBV9 to TRBJ2-1, with D possibly TRBD2 on 6 matching bases. The length of the CDR3 is 13 residues. Trimming removed 0 bases from V and 10 bases from J, with 11 bases in between. CDR1 and CDR2 (germline): SGDLS, YYNGEE. The CDR3 is CASSVVGEAEQFF. The CDR3 coding sequence is TGTGCCAGCAGCGTAGTTGGGGAGGCCGAGCAGTTCTTC.

Only a few counts were recorded for this clone. Other nucleotide sequences from this sample produce the same CDR3. The chain carries TRBV19 and TRBJ1-5; maybe TRBD1 (6 bases). This CDR3 contains 14 residues. Germline CDR1 reads LNHDA; CDR2 reads SQIVND (reference sequence). V was clipped by 5 bases and J by 3 bases, with 11 bases between them. CDR3 sequence (DNA): TGTGCCAGTAGTCGTGACAGGACCAATCAGCCCCAGCATTTT. This sequence encodes CASSRDRTNQPQHF. The full variable domain, rest sourced from reference TRBV19 and TRBJ1-5, is DGGITQSPKYLFRKEGQNVTLSCEQNLNHDAMYWYRQDPGQGLRLIYYSQIVNDFQKGDIAEGYSVSREKKESFPLTVTSAQKNPTAFYLCASSRDRTNQPQHFGDGTRLSIL.

Only a few counts were recorded for this clone. This chain links TRBV10-3 with TRBJ1-5; TRBD1 is a possible D gene (5 bases). V lost 0 bases and J lost 3, with 12 bases in between. Germline V gene lookup returns CDR1 ENHRY and CDR2 SYGVKD. The CDR3 runs 16 residues. For the CDR3, the DNA is TGTGCCATCAGTGAGTCGGGGGGAGACGCCAATCAGCCCCAGCATTTT. Protein sequence: CAISESGGDANQPQHF.

Of note for this clone: The germline gene is not matched at one end of the junction; a read error may be the cause. The chain has TRBV5-4 and TRBJ2-1, with 9 bases that match TRBD2. The V gene's germline CDR1 is SGHNT and CDR2 YYREEE (reference sequence). CDR3 size: 15 residues. CDR3 DNA sequence: TGTACCAGCAGCCCCCTGGCGGGAGGGCCGGGGCTGCAGTTCTTC. Its translation is CTSSPLAGGPGLQFF.

The gene calls are TRBV27 and TRBJ2-6, with a weak D call TRBD1 (5 bases). V dropped 2 bases and J dropped 3 bases, with 8 bases sitting between them. CDR1 is MNHEY and CDR2 is SMNVEV in the germline V gene (reference sequence). The CDR3 spans 15 residues. This chain's CDR3 is CASSLAGFGANVLTF. In DNA form, the CDR3 reads TGTGCCAGCAGTTTAGCAGGGTTTGGGGCCAACGTCCTGACTTTC.

The chain couples TRBV2 to TRBJ2-2; the match to TRBD1 covers 8 bases. The CDR3 covers 14 residues. The germline V gene has CDR1 SNHLY and CDR2 FYNNEI. The V segment lost 4 bases and the J segment 8 bases; nucleotides outside the gene matches: 6. CDR3 amino acids: CASSVGTGVGELFF. The CDR3 DNA follows: TGTGCCAGCAGTGTCGGGACAGGAGTGGGGGAGCTGTTTTTT.

This chain uses TRBV19 with TRBJ1-6, with 7 bases identical to TRBD1. This CDR3 contains 15 residues. Germline CDR1 reads LNHDA; CDR2 reads SQIVND (reference sequence). Trimming at V came to 5 bases and at J to 8 bases, leaving 9 bases not matched to a gene. The CDR3 sequence: CASSVAGGSDSPLHF. CDR3 DNA sequence: TGTGCCAGTAGTGTGGCAGGGGGATCGGATTCACCCCTCCACTTT.

The V gene is TRBV4-3, the J gene TRBJ1-4, with unresolved D. The CDR3 is 14 residues long. The V and J ends lost 0 bases and 8 bases respectively, with 10 bases between them. CDR1 is LGHNA, CDR2 YSLEER, per germline. Here the CDR3 reads CASSQDRYSEKLFF. In DNA form, the CDR3 reads TGCGCCAGCAGCCAAGATCGGTACAGCGAAAAACTGTTTTTT.

This chain links TRBV18 with TRBJ2-1; 9 bases are a match to TRBD1. The CDR3 runs to 15 residues. V lost 3 bases to trimming and J lost 7 bases; unmatched junction nucleotides: 7. In germline, CDR1 is KGHSH, CDR2 LQKENI. CDR3 sequence (DNA): TGTGCCAGCTCACCCTCCGGGACAGGGATTAATGAGCAGTTCTTC. Protein: CASSPSGTGINEQFF.

The chain uses TRBV7-6 and TRBJ2-5; 10 bases map to TRBD1. The ends lost 0 bases at V and 4 bases at J; junction bases unmatched: 2. The CDR3 runs 15 residues. CDR1 and CDR2 (germline): SGHVS, FNYEAQ. The CDR3 sequence is CASSLAGQGPETQYF. As DNA, the CDR3 is TGTGCCAGCAGCTTAGCGGGACAGGGGCCAGAGACCCAGTACTTC.

This clone is medium-sized. The chain joins TRBV4-2 to TRBJ1-5; D is undetermined. Looked up from germline, CDR1 is LGHNA and CDR2 is YNFKEQ. The CDR3 totals 14 residues. V was trimmed by 0 bases and J by 2 bases, leaving 5 bases between them. The CDR3 here is CASSQDQGNQPQHF. The DNA for the CDR3 is TGTGCCAGCAGCCAAGATCAGGGCAATCAGCCCCAGCATTTT.

This clone came up a few times. The chain joins TRBV27 to TRBJ2-1; perhaps TRBD1 as D (7 bases). There are 12 residues in the CDR3. Looked up from germline, CDR1 is MNHEY and CDR2 is SMNVEV (reference sequence). The CDR3 reads CNTEGAVNEQFF. CDR3 nucleotide sequence: TGTAATACGGAGGGGGCGGTCAATGAGCAGTTCTTC.

In regard to this clone: A read error may account for a junction end that differs from germline. The rearrangement uses TRBV27 and TRBJ2-5, with D possibly being TRBD1 (6 bases). The CDR3 length is 15 residues. CDR1 and CDR2 from the germline V gene are MNHEY and SMNVEV (reference sequence). The CDR3 DNA reads TGTGCCAGCAGTTATGGGGGCATCGAGGAAGAGACCCAATACTTC. Its protein product is CASSYGGIEEETQYF.

This clone was detected only once. The chain uses TRBV5-1 and TRBJ2-3; TRBD2 aligns across 14 bases. CDR3 size: 15 residues. The trim removed 4 bases at V and 4 bases at J, leaving 2 bases unmatched. Germline assignment: CDR1 SGHRS and CDR2 YFSETQ. CDR3 coding DNA: TGCGCCAGCAGCGCGGGACTAGCGGGAGCAGATACGCAGTATTTT. It is translated as CASSAGLAGADTQYF.

Here the CDR3 DNA reads TGCGCCAGCAGCCCCGACAACCACTGGAGGGAGACCCAGTACTTC. This encodes CASSPDNHWRETQYF. This chain links TRBV5-1 with TRBJ2-5, with a weak D call TRBD2 (5 bases). Trimming removed 4 bases at V and 5 bases at J, with 18 bases between. Germline V gene sequence: CDR1 SGHRS, CDR2 YFSETQ. The length of the CDR3 is 15 residues.

The chain uses TRBV7-2 and TRBJ2-1; a weak D match, TRBD2 (6 bases). Germline values: CDR1 SGHTA, CDR2 FQGNSA. The V gene lost 5 bases and the J gene lost 0 bases, with 20 bases spanning the gap. The CDR3 runs 18 residues. The CDR3 here is CASSGSGRAVSSYNEQFF. The CDR3 DNA sequence: TGTGCCAGCAGCGGAAGCGGGCGAGCGGTGAGCTCCTACAATGAGCAGTTCTTC.

Only one count was recorded for this clone. The chain has TRBV30 and TRBJ1-6, with 7 positions matching TRBD1. The CDR3 loop spans 15 amino acids. Germline values: CDR1 GTSNPN, CDR2 SVGIG (reference sequence). Unmatched junction bases numbered 10, after V lost 5 bases and J lost 6 bases. The CDR3 region has the DNA TGTGCCTGGGGGACAGCTACCTTAGCTAATTCACCCCTCCACTTT. Its protein is CAWGTATLANSPLHF.

The CDR3 bases are TGTGCCAGCAGTTTGGGACAGGGGGCACTCCCCTACGAGCAGTACTTC. Amino acid sequence: CASSLGQGALPYEQYF. The rearrangement links TRBV28 to TRBJ2-7; TRBD1 matches at 12 bases. V shed 3 bases, J shed 2 bases, and the junction held 5 bases outside the gene matches. The CDR3 consists of 16 residues. CDR1 is MDHEN and CDR2 is SYDVKM in the germline V gene.

V usage is TRBV4-2 and J usage is TRBJ2-2; 8 bases map to TRBD2. The CDR3 sequence is 17 residues long. The germline V gene encodes CDR1 LGHNA and CDR2 YNFKEQ. The V gene end was trimmed by 1 base and the J gene end by 5 bases; junction bases not matched to a gene: 9. CDR3 region: CASSQGTSGAGTGELFF. The CDR3 DNA reads TGTGCCAGCAGCCAAGGAACTAGCGGAGCGGGGACCGGGGAGCTGTTTTTT.